This T cell receptor (beta chain) comes out of a study of T-cell memory formation after mild COVID-19. General study results and limits: Clones shrinking between day 15 and 85 showed a balanced CD4/CD8 split, and those that grew later tilted toward CD4+.

To note about this clonotype: The antigen remains undetermined.

The CDR3 contains 11 residues. Losses at the gene ends were 8 bases for V and 12 bases for J; bases not matched to a gene: 6. Germline loops: CDR1 MNHEY, CDR2 SVGAGI. MiXCR, run by TCRdb on the 5' RACE reads, gives a single entry per CDR3 protein. The sample holds approximately 350,000 distinct CDR3 sequences, roughly 14% seen once. This chain connects TRBV6-5 to TRBJ2-1, with TRBD1 matching over 8 bases. The source is a man younger than 35 who had mild COVID-19 (a few samples of this study predate the infection). Cell type and time point are not known. What was sequenced was PBMCs or a T cell subset sorted from them (not recorded which). CDR3 region: CASLKQGVQFF. CDR3 nucleotides: TGTGCCAGCCTGAAACAGGGGGTGCAGTTCTTC.